This section outlines one TCR beta chain sequence together with its context. Antigen: not known. This sample is drawn from a study of cytomegalovirus exposure and HLA in healthy donors. Findings and limits, study-wide: In a later analysis, first-cohort TCR clusters were found to tend to co-occur in the 120 or so validation repertoires. TCR sequences were mostly rare, though some public TCRs occurred in many donors. In vitro data verified a few CMV-associated chains as specific for CMV antigens.

Among the 110 or so subjects of the validation cohort, separate from the roughly 650-subject first cohort, were the donors. Method: immunoSEQ multiplex PCR; TCRdb's copy keeps in-frame clones and lacks some. The repertoire consists of more than 85,000 clones, with roughly nine tenths occurring once and the leading ten covering over 3%. After removal of 0 bases from V and 3 bases from J, the junction contained 3 bases not matched to a gene. The CDR3 length is 14 residues. Germline assignment: CDR1 SGDLS and CDR2 YYNGEE. This clonotype originated in a woman under 30 in good health and CMV-seropositive. This chain connects TRBV9 to TRBJ2-7; 7 bases align to TRBD2. Sequencing input: PBMCs. The CDR3 DNA is TGTGCCAGCAGCGTAGGAGCGGGGAACTACGAGCAGTACTTC. This translates into CASSVGAGNYEQYF. Full variable domain (missing parts from reference TRBV9 and TRBJ2-7): DSGVTQTPKHLITATGQRVTLRCSPRSGDLSVYWYQQSLDQGLQFLIQYYNGEERAKGNILERFSAQQFPDLHSELNLSSLELGDSALYFCASSVGAGNYEQYFGPGTRLTVT.